This record looks at one TCR beta chain sequence and its context. These data belong to a study of spatial heterogeneity in lung cancer. CDR3 length: 17 amino acids. The ends lost 1 base at V and 3 bases at J; junction bases unmatched: 10. CDR1 is LGHNA and CDR2 is YNFKEQ in the germline V gene. Stated time point: sample taken at primary tumor resection. Unsorted whole RNA of tumor, nontumor lung or frozen PBMC was sequenced. Each CDR3 protein is one row after TCRdb ran MiXCR on the 5' RACE reads. The sample records approximately 49,000 distinct CDR3 sequences, around 5.2% being singletons. This clonotype originated in a male donor with early-stage non-small cell lung cancer. V usage is TRBV4-2 and J usage is TRBJ2-5; 8 nucleotides match TRBD2. The sample here was PBMCs, taken at surgery. The CDR3 region is CASSQGTLLAEEETQYF. As DNA, the CDR3 is TGTGCCAGCAGCCAAGGCACCCTACTAGCGGAGGAAGAGACCCAGTACTTC.